A selection of T cell receptor beta chains follows, all from one sample in a study of patients and donors after allogeneic stem cell transplantation. MiXCR was run by TCRdb on the RT-PCR reads, yielding one entry per CDR3 protein. Found here are about a million distinct CDR3 sequences, more than 15% of them singletons; the top ten hold 5% to 6.5%. Sequenced: blood, either unsorted or a sorted T cell fraction (not recorded which). All receptors derive from a human donor who was either an allogeneic HSCT recipient or a stem cell or donor lymphocyte infusion donor (not recorded which). It is not recorded whose cells these are; they may come from a transplant donor. Both conserved end residues are part of each CDR3. The D gene is left open where the match is weak. Size is stated for part of the rows, as once, few or many counts, or as a class when the clone is expanded.

TRBJ1-2,TRBV5-1,few,-,CASSLIPPTGGHYGYTF,TGCGCCAGCAGCTTGATTCCGCCCACCGGGGGCCACTATGGCTACACCTTC
TRBJ2-7,TRBV11-1,few,TRBD2,CASSLGGLADSYEQYF,TGTGCCAGCAGCTTAGGCGGACTAGCGGACTCCTACGAGCAGTACTTC
TRBJ2-2,TRBV12-3/TRBV12-4,-,TRBD2,CASSGPPAGAGELFF,TGTGCCAGCTCCGGCCCACCAGCGGGAGCCGGGGAGCTGTTTTTT
TRBJ2-7,TRBV15,once,-,CATSLGRGYEQYF,TGTGCCACCAGCCTGGGCCGGGGCTACGAGCAGTACTTC
TRBJ1-1,TRBV7-9,-,TRBD1,CASNGDRRMNTEAFF,TGTGCCAGCAACGGGGACAGAAGGATGAACACTGAAGCTTTCTTT
TRBJ2-3,TRBV5-1,few,-,CASSLAWGSGALLSTDTQYF,TGCGCCAGCAGCTTGGCCTGGGGTTCGGGGGCCCTCCTTAGCACAGATACGCAGTATTTT
TRBJ2-1,TRBV7-3,few,TRBD1,CASSLKGQGQGEQFF,TGTGCCAGCAGCTTAAAGGGACAGGGACAGGGTGAGCAGTTCTTC
TRBJ2-7,TRBV10-3,-,-,CAIGTTYEQYF,TGTGCCATCGGGACCACCTACGAGCAGTACTTC
TRBJ2-1,TRBV12-3/TRBV12-4,-,-,CASSSRVDEQFF,TGTGCCAGCAGTTCCAGGGTTGATGAGCAGTTCTTC
TRBJ1-1,TRBV4-2,-,TRBD1,CASSQEGQGIVEAFF,TGTGCCAGCAGCCAAGAGGGACAGGGTATTGTTGAAGCTTTCTTT
TRBJ1-1,TRBV6-5,-,-,CASSYLKLLNTEAFF,TGTGCCAGCAGTTATTTAAAGCTGCTGAACACTGAAGCTTTCTTT
TRBJ2-7,TRBV6-1,-,-,CASLSGGNYEQYF,TGTGCCAGCTTATCCGGGGGTAACTACGAGCAGTACTTC
TRBJ2-4,TRBV20-1,few,TRBD2,CSARATAGENIQYF,TGCAGTGCTAGAGCAACAGCGGGAGAGAACATTCAGTACTTC
TRBJ2-1,TRBV29-1,many,-,CSVGPGQLSYNEQFF,TGCAGCGTTGGCCCCGGACAGCTCTCCTACAATGAGCAGTTCTTC
TRBJ2-3,TRBV28,few,TRBD2,CASRLRLAADTQYF,TGTGCCAGCAGACTGAGACTAGCAGCAGATACGCAGTATTTT
TRBJ2-4,TRBV2,few,TRBD1,CASSRSGTGAKNIQYF,TGTGCCAGCAGCCGGTCCGGGACAGGGGCCAAAAACATTCAGTACTTC
TRBJ2-2,TRBV5-1,few,-,CASTRTALQNTGELFF,TGCGCCAGCACGCGGACAGCGCTCCAGAACACCGGGGAGCTGTTTTTT
TRBJ2-7,TRBV2,-,TRBD1,CASSAGTGDEQYF,TGTGCCAGCAGTGCGGGGACAGGGGACGAGCAGTACTTC
TRBJ2-7,TRBV5-1,once,-,CASSLVDRYEQYF,TGCGCCAGCAGCTTGGTTGACCGCTACGAGCAGTACTTC
TRBJ2-2,TRBV9,-,-,CASSVAPGELFF,TGTGCCAGCAGCGTAGCTCCCGGGGAGCTGTTTTTT
TRBJ2-7,TRBV6-1,few,TRBD2,CASSGSGVTYEQYF,TGTGCCAGCAGCGGTAGCGGGGTGACCTACGAGCAGTACTTC
TRBJ2-1,TRBV12-3/TRBV12-4,few,TRBD1,CASTTDRGSNEQFF,TGTGCCAGCACCACGGACAGGGGAAGCAATGAGCAGTTCTTC
TRBJ1-1,TRBV6-2/TRBV6-3,few,-,CASSYTISMNTEAFF,TGTGCCAGCAGTTATACAATTTCCATGAACACTGAAGCTTTCTTT
TRBJ2-1,TRBV6-1,few,-,CASRTDASSYNEQFF,TGTGCCAGCAGGACGGACGCAAGCTCCTACAATGAGCAGTTCTTC
TRBJ2-2,TRBV24-1,many,-,CATSDFPGELFF,TGTGCCACCAGTGATTTTCCCGGGGAGCTGTTTTTT
TRBJ2-7,TRBV9,few,TRBD1,CASSVGSGTAYEQYF,TGTGCCAGCAGCGTTGGTTCCGGGACAGCCTACGAGCAGTACTTC
TRBJ2-1,TRBV27,-,TRBD1,CASSSPLGQGGNEQFF,TGTGCCAGCAGCTCCCCTTTGGGACAGGGGGGGAATGAGCAGTTCTTC
TRBJ2-7,TRBV10-3,-,-,CAISVREISYEQYF,TGTGCCATCAGTGTCCGGGAGATCTCCTACGAGCAGTACTTC
TRBJ1-4,TRBV15,few,-,CATSRERDLWDEKLFF,TGTGCCACCAGCAGAGAACGGGACCTCTGGGATGAAAAACTGTTTTTT
TRBJ2-1,TRBV5-1,few,-,CASSLVFGRDFDEQFF,TGCGCCAGCAGCTTGGTTTTCGGGAGAGACTTCGATGAGCAGTTCTTC
TRBJ1-1,TRBV29-1,few,-,CSAPDPGRVTEAFF,TGCAGCGCCCCCGATCCAGGGAGGGTCACTGAAGCTTTCTTT
TRBJ2-1,TRBV30,-,TRBD1,CAWSTATGGAYNEQFF,TGTGCCTGGAGTACCGCGACAGGGGGCGCCTACAATGAGCAGTTCTTC
TRBJ1-3,TRBV5-6,-,-,CASSATEGSGNTIYF,TGTGCCAGCAGCGCGACAGAGGGCTCTGGAAACACCATATATTTT
TRBJ2-1,TRBV7-8,many,-,CASSLNANEQFF,TGTGCCAGCAGCTTAAATGCGAATGAGCAGTTCTTC
TRBJ1-1,TRBV5-1,-,-,CASSPSQGNTEAFF,TGCGCCAGCAGCCCTTCACAGGGCAACACTGAAGCTTTCTTT
TRBJ2-3,TRBV2,few,-,CASSENSPTDTQYF,TGTGCCAGCAGTGAGAACTCACCTACAGATACGCAGTATTTT
TRBJ1-2,TRBV25-1,-,TRBD1,CASSVPPDRGEGYTF,TGTGCCAGCAGTGTCCCTCCGGACAGGGGGGAAGGCTACACCTTC
TRBJ2-5,TRBV4-1,many,-,CASSQDRETQYF,TGCGCCAGCAGCCAAGATCGGGAGACCCAGTACTTC
TRBJ1-3,TRBV30,few,-,CAWSKGEGNTIYF,TGTGCCTGGAGTAAGGGGGAAGGAAACACCATATATTTT
TRBJ1-1,TRBV12-3/TRBV12-4,-,-,CASSEQVFTEAFF,TGTGCCAGCAGTGAACAGGTTTTCACTGAAGCTTTCTTT
TRBJ2-5,TRBV5-1,few,TRBD1,CASSITGAETQYF,TGCGCCAGCAGCATAACAGGGGCCGAGACCCAGTACTTC
TRBJ2-2,TRBV6-5,-,TRBD2,CASSYSKAGGPNTGELFF,TGTGCCAGCAGTTACTCCAAGGCGGGGGGGCCGAACACCGGGGAGCTGTTTTTT
TRBJ2-1,TRBV11-1,many,TRBD2,CASSSPGTSGNNEQFF,TGTGCCAGCAGTTCACCCGGGACTAGCGGGAATAATGAGCAGTTCTTC
TRBJ2-1,TRBV30,-,TRBD2,CAWSVLGRADYNEQFF,TGTGCCTGGAGTGTCTTAGGGAGGGCCGATTACAATGAGCAGTTCTTC
TRBJ2-1,TRBV3-1,-,TRBD2,CASSRKTSGSSGEQFF,TGTGCCAGCAGTCGGAAGACTAGCGGGAGCTCGGGTGAGCAGTTCTTC
TRBJ2-6,TRBV15,few,-,CATSRGHPSSGANVLTF,TGTGCCACCAGCAGAGGCCATCCGAGCTCTGGGGCCAACGTCCTGACTTTC
TRBJ2-7,TRBV3-1,-,TRBD1,CASSQGTRGYYEQYF,TGTGCCAGCAGCCAAGGTACCAGGGGGTACTACGAGCAGTACTTC
TRBJ2-1,TRBV20-1,few,-,CSAERGDEQFF,TGCAGTGCTGAAAGGGGGGATGAGCAGTTCTTC
TRBJ1-2,TRBV27,few,-,CASSLSATGANYGYTF,TGTGCCAGCAGTTTAAGCGCGACAGGAGCTAACTATGGCTACACCTTC
TRBJ2-7,TRBV20-1,-,-,CSARGPTTNLPTF,TGCAGTGCTAGAGGCCCGACTACCAACCTACCAACCTTC